These 23 T cell receptor beta chains share one sample of origin, sequenced in a study of blood T cell repertoires in COVID-19. Sequencing used immunoSEQ multiplex PCR; TCRdb keeps in-frame clones, though not all of them. The sample has 110,000 to 150,000 clones; about 80% are singletons. The sequencing input was PBMCs or T cells enriched from blood (not recorded which). Receptors were obtained from a woman aged 45-59 years who had recovered from COVID-19.

In DNA, the CDR3 is TGCAGTGCTAGTCCAAGGGCAGGACTCCAAGAGACCCAGTACTTC. Its translation: CSASPRAGLQETQYF. V and J are TRBV20-1 and TRBJ2-5; tentative D call: TRBD2 (5 bases). CDR3 length: 15 residues. Germline CDR1 and CDR2: DFQATT and SNEGSKA (reference sequence). Between the trimmed V and J ends, which lost 3 bases and 1 base, there was a span of 15 bases.

The rearrangement uses TRBV11-2 and TRBJ2-7; 8 nucleotides match TRBD1. CDR3 length equals 19 residues. Germline loops: CDR1 SGHAT, CDR2 FQNNGV. V lost 0 bases to trimming and J lost 2 bases; unmatched junction nucleotides: 15. For the CDR3, the DNA is TGTGCCAGCAGCTTAGATACGGGACAGGAGTTCTCGTTCCCCTACGAGCAGTACTTC. This sequence encodes CASSLDTGQEFSFPYEQYF.

The J gene is TRBJ1-1, the V gene TRBV14; D unclear. The V and J ends lost 0 bases and 6 bases respectively, with 11 bases between them. Germline V CDR1 and CDR2: SGHDN, FVKESK. CDR3 length: 14 residues. DNA for the CDR3: TGTGCCAGCAGCCAAGATCTAGTTCGGTCTGAAGCTTTCTTT. Protein sequence: CASSQDLVRSEAFF.

The rearrangement joins TRBV10-3 to TRBJ2-1; 7 bases are a match to TRBD1. Trimming at V came to 6 bases and at J to 8 bases, leaving 4 bases not matched to a gene. This CDR3 has 12 residues. Per the germline V gene, CDR1 is ENHRY and CDR2 is SYGVKD. DNA for the CDR3: TGTGCCATCAGGGGACAGTTCGATGAGCAGTTCTTC. It translates to CAIRGQFDEQFF.

The chain uses TRBV3-1 (or the pseudogene TRBV3-2) and TRBJ2-5; TRBD2 matches at 12 bases. Germline trimming cut 2 bases from V and 2 bases from J; bases unmatched to any gene: 12. The CDR3 runs to 19 residues. Germline-derived CDR1 and CDR2 are LGHDT and YNNKEL (reference sequence). The CDR3 spells CASSQHGLAGKDKQETQYF. The CDR3 region has the DNA TGTGCCAGCAGCCAACACGGACTAGCGGGGAAGGATAAACAAGAGACCCAGTACTTC.

CDR3 region: CASNRGTGTGELFF. Here the CDR3 DNA reads TGTGCCAGCAACAGAGGCACGGGAACCGGGGAGCTGTTTTTT. The J gene is TRBJ2-2, the V gene TRBV19, with a weak D call TRBD2 (5 bases). Germline assignment: CDR1 LNHDA and CDR2 SQIVND (reference sequence). V lost 9 bases, J lost 5 bases, and 16 bases lay in between. CDR3 size: 14 residues.

V and J are TRBV1 and TRBJ2-3; TRBD1, the table's D call, was not compared with the DNA. TRBV1 is an annotated pseudogene. The CDR3 loop spans 16 amino acids. CDR3 in amino acids: CTSSLPRGRNTDTQYF. The CDR3 DNA reads TGCACCAGCAGCCTTCCCAGGGGGCGAAACACAGATACGCAGTATTTT.

This clone was picked up many times. This chain links TRBV11-2 with TRBJ1-2; the match to TRBD1 covers 9 bases. The CDR3 runs to 14 residues. Trimming removed 2 bases from V and 6 bases from J; junction bases left unmatched: 4. CDR1 is SGHAT, CDR2 FQNNGV, per germline. The CDR3: CASSLRQGDDGYTF. The CDR3 bases are TGTGCCAGCAGCTTACGACAGGGGGATGATGGCTACACCTTC.

The J gene is TRBJ2-1, the V gene TRBV29-1, with TRBD1 matching 7 bases. V lost 4 bases and J lost 2; bases outside the gene matches: 2. CDR3 length: 13 amino acids. Germline lookup yields CDR1 SQVTM and CDR2 ANQGSEA. The CDR3 coding sequence is TGCAGCGTTGCCGGGACAGCCTACAATGAGCAGTTCTTC. Its protein is CSVAGTAYNEQFF.

This chain uses TRBV7-3 with TRBJ1-1; TRBD1 matches 9 bases. Trimming took 5 bases from V and 1 from J; bases not matched to a gene: 2. The germline V gene encodes CDR1 SGHTA and CDR2 FQGTGA. The CDR3 is made up of 14 amino acids. Here the CDR3 reads CASSRGQGNTEAFF. CDR3 bases: TGTGCCAGCAGCCGGGGACAGGGGAACACTGAAGCTTTCTTT.

The rearrangement uses TRBV3-1 (or the pseudogene TRBV3-2) and TRBJ1-6; 8 positions match TRBD1. J lost 13 bases, V lost 3 bases, and 5 bases had no gene match. Germline V gene data show CDR1 as LGHDT and CDR2 as YNNKEL (reference sequence). The CDR3 covers 13 residues. CDR3 sequence reads: CASSQTGDPPLHF. CDR3 sequence (DNA): TGTGCCAGCAGCCAGACAGGGGACCCTCCCCTCCACTTT.

This clone showed up just once. The chain is built from TRBV28 and TRBJ2-1, with a possible D match to TRBD2 (6 bases). The germline gives CDR1 MDHEN, CDR2 SYDVKM. The V gene lost 6 bases and the J gene lost 4 bases, with 19 bases spanning the gap. The CDR3 is 16 residues long. DNA for the CDR3: TGTGCCAGCAGCCCAATGGACGGTCGGGGGTACAATGAGCAGTTCTTC. Protein product: CASSPMDGRGYNEQFF.

The rearrangement links TRBV28 to TRBJ1-5; a weak D match, TRBD1 (6 bases). This CDR3 comprises 15 residues. The germline CDR1 and CDR2 sequences are MDHEN and SYDVKM. V was cut by 3 bases and J by 5 bases, with 14 bases left in between. The CDR3 sequence is CASSFPGGAHQPQHF. The DNA for the CDR3 is TGTGCCAGCAGTTTCCCGGGGGGGGCCCATCAGCCCCAGCATTTT.

This clone was recorded many times. This chain uses TRBV19 with TRBJ1-4; 9 nucleotides agree with TRBD1. Germline lookup yields CDR1 LNHDA and CDR2 SQIVND (reference sequence). The length of the CDR3 is 15 residues. The V and J ends lost 5 bases and 8 bases, in that order; junction bases with no gene match: 9. For the CDR3, the DNA is TGTGCCAGTAGTCGGACAGGGGAGGCATGGGAAAAACTGTTTTTT. Translation gives CASSRTGEAWEKLFF.

In its sample, this clone was seen a few times. The V and J genes are TRBV5-5 and TRBJ2-2; 7 nucleotides match TRBD2. The germline gives CDR1 SGHKS, CDR2 YYEKEE (reference sequence). After removal of 1 base from V and 0 bases from J, the junction contained 6 bases not matched to a gene. The CDR3 has 17 amino acids. The DNA for the CDR3 is TGTGCCAGCAGCTTGATCCGAGCGGGGCCGAACACCGGGGAGCTGTTTTTT. This gives the protein CASSLIRAGPNTGELFF. Full variable domain (missing parts from reference TRBV5-5 and TRBJ2-2): DAGVTQSPTHLIKTRGQQVTLRCSPISGHKSVSWYQQVLGQGPQFIFQYYEKEERGRGNFPDRFSARQFPNYSSELNVNALLLGDSALYLCASSLIRAGPNTGELFFGEGSRLTVL.

The chain uses TRBV21-1 and TRBJ1-6; no check of the table's D call, TRBD1, against the DNA was made. TRBV21-1 constitutes a pseudogene. The CDR3 consists of 15 residues. Written as DNA, the CDR3 is TGTGCCAGCACAGACGTGGGGGCGAAGGATTCACCCCTCCACTTT. It specifies CASTDVGAKDSPLHF.

The rearrangement uses TRBV2 and TRBJ2-2, with D tentatively TRBD2 (5 bases). V was pared by 8 bases and J by 3 bases, with 13 bases between. This CDR3 is built from 14 residues. Germline V gene data show CDR1 as SNHLY and CDR2 as FYNNEI. The CDR3 here is CASGEIGDTGELFF. The CDR3 DNA reads TGTGCCAGCGGGGAGATCGGGGACACCGGGGAGCTGTTTTTT.

CDR3 loop: CASSLGLIPSGANVLTF. The DNA of the CDR3 is TGTGCCAGCTCATTGGGACTCATACCCTCGGGGGCCAACGTCCTGACTTTC. V and J are TRBV18 and TRBJ2-6; D may be TRBD2 (6 bases). This CDR3 contains 17 residues. CDR1 is KGHSH, CDR2 LQKENI, per germline. V was trimmed by 5 bases and J by 4 bases, leaving 18 bases between them.

The rearrangement links TRBV6-5 to TRBJ2-4, with D possibly TRBD2 on 5 matching bases. CDR1 is MNHEY, CDR2 SVGAGI, per germline. There are 14 residues in the CDR3. The V gene lost 11 bases and the J gene lost 8 bases, with 22 bases spanning the gap. The CDR3 DNA is TGTGCCTCTACCAGGCAAGAGGGTACGGACATTCAGTACTTC. Translated, it gives CASTRQEGTDIQYF.

The chain is built from TRBV5-1 and TRBJ2-2, with no clear D. The CDR3 sequence is 12 residues long. V gave up 1 base and J gave up 7 bases, with 5 bases separating them. Germline V gene sequence: CDR1 SGHRS, CDR2 YFSETQ. The CDR3 sequence is CASSLQVGELFF. CDR3 in DNA: TGCGCCAGCAGCTTGCAGGTCGGGGAGCTGTTTTTT.

The CDR3 region is CASSAPGTYYEQYV. The CDR3 DNA follows: TGTGCCAGCAGCGCCCCAGGGACTTACTACGAGCAGTACGTC. The V gene is TRBV5-5, the J gene TRBJ2-7, with D perhaps TRBD2 (6 bases). The CDR3 extends over 14 amino acids. Germline CDR1 reads SGHKS; CDR2 reads YYEKEE (reference sequence). V was cut by 4 bases and J by 3 bases, with 14 bases left in between.

The J gene is TRBJ2-1, the V gene TRBV11-3; 8 bases line up with TRBD2. Looked up from germline, CDR1 is SGHNT and CDR2 is YENEEA. The CDR3 is 15 residues long. The J segment lost 3 bases and the V segment lost 0 bases, leaving 1 base of the junction unmatched. This CDR3 reads CASSLDGTSYNEQFF. The CDR3 coding sequence is TGTGCCAGCAGCTTAGATGGGACTAGCTACAATGAGCAGTTCTTC.

This chain links TRBV4-1 with TRBJ2-3, with 11 bases matching TRBD2. The CDR3 sequence is 16 residues long. With V trimmed by 4 bases and J by 6 bases, 9 bases remained unmatched. Germline values: CDR1 MGHRA, CDR2 YSYEKL. In DNA, the CDR3 is TGCGCCAGCAGCCCCCGGGGACTAGCGGTAGGGGATACGCAGTATTTT. It yields the protein CASSPRGLAVGDTQYF.